What follows are 25 T cell receptor beta chains derived from one specimen sequenced in a study of early T cells in non-severe SARS-CoV-2 infection. MiXCR, run by TCRdb on the 5' RACE reads, gives a single entry per CDR3 protein. The sample carries about 80,000 distinct CDR3 sequences, about 12% recorded once. Material: whole blood. The receptors shown here come from an adult who was a healthcare worker with PCR-confirmed SARS-CoV-2 infection or an uninfected control (not recorded which).

This clonotype was observed at least ten times. The chain joins TRBV3-1 to TRBJ2-2, with D hard to call. The CDR3 contains 12 residues. Trimming cost V 2 bases and J 4 bases, with 2 bases left between them. Germline loops: CDR1 LGHDT, CDR2 YNNKEL (reference sequence). CDR3 loop: CASSQPTGELFF. The CDR3 region has the DNA TGTGCCAGCAGCCAACCCACCGGGGAGCTGTTTTTT.

The chain has TRBV11-2 and TRBJ1-5, with D perhaps TRBD1 (6 bases). CDR1 SGHAT and CDR2 FQNNGV come from the germline V gene. Trimming pared 1 base from V and 4 bases from J, leaving 14 bases between. The CDR3 totals 16 residues. For the CDR3, the DNA is TGTGCCAGCAGCTTAGGGGGAGGACAGCAGAATCAGCCCCAGCATTTT. Protein product: CASSLGGGQQNQPQHF.

As DNA, the CDR3 is TGTGCCAGCAGACCCATTTTAAGGGACACCTACACCGGGGAGCTGTTTTTT. It yields the protein CASRPILRDTYTGELFF. The chain carries TRBV7-3 and TRBJ2-2, with D maybe TRBD1 (6 bases). V was clipped by 6 bases and J by 3 bases, with 20 bases between them. This CDR3 comprises 17 residues. Germline CDR1 reads SGHTA; CDR2 reads FQGTGA.

This clonotype was seen ten or more times. The chain joins TRBV28 to TRBJ1-2; perhaps TRBD1 as D (5 bases). CDR3 length equals 15 residues. Germline loops: CDR1 MDHEN, CDR2 SYDVKM. V lost 3 bases and J lost 6, with 17 bases in between. CDR3 in amino acids: CASSLAGGVLDGYTF. CDR3 DNA sequence: TGTGCCAGCAGTTTGGCTGGAGGGGTTCTAGATGGCTACACCTTC.

In this sample, this clonotype turned up many times. The rearrangement uses TRBV18 and TRBJ1-2, with D possibly being TRBD1 (6 bases). Trimming stripped 8 bases from V and 8 bases from J, with 15 bases between. Germline assignment: CDR1 KGHSH and CDR2 LQKENI. This CDR3 is 12 amino acids long. The CDR3 nucleotides read TGTGCCAGCACAGGGTTGGACGAGGGCTACACCTTC. Its translation: CASTGLDEGYTF.

This clonotype was detected ten times or more. V and J are TRBV3-1 and TRBJ1-2, with TRBD1 matching 10 bases. The CDR3 covers 14 residues. The V gene end was trimmed by 4 bases and the J gene end by 14 bases; junction bases not matched to a gene: 13. CDR1 is LGHDT and CDR2 is YNNKEL in the germline V gene (reference sequence). CDR3 sequence reads: CASSRDRGHWNSTF. The CDR3 DNA reads TGTGCCAGCAGCCGTGACAGGGGGCATTGGAATAGTACCTTC.

In its sample, this clonotype was seen a few times. As DNA, the CDR3 is TGCGCCAGCAGCTCATCCAGCGGGTCCTTCTACAATGAGCAGTTCTTC. Translated: CASSSSSGSFYNEQFF. The gene calls are TRBV5-1 and TRBJ2-1, with TRBD2 as a possible D gene (6 bases). The V gene's germline CDR1 is SGHRS and CDR2 YFSETQ. Between the trimmed V and J ends, which lost 3 bases and 3 bases, there was a span of 16 bases. The CDR3 has 16 amino acids.

The gene calls are TRBV9 and TRBJ2-1; 9 bases are shared with TRBD2. CDR3 size: 15 residues. V dropped 3 bases and J dropped 4; count of bases not matched to a gene: 5. Germline-derived CDR1 and CDR2 are SGDLS and YYNGEE. CDR3 sequence: CASSALSGGYNEQFF. The CDR3 nucleotides read TGTGCCAGCAGCGCACTTAGCGGGGGTTACAATGAGCAGTTCTTC. Variable domain in full (rest from reference TRBV9 and TRBJ2-1): DSGVTQTPKHLITATGQRVTLRCSPRSGDLSVYWYQQSLDQGLQFLIQYYNGEERAKGNILERFSAQQFPDLHSELNLSSLELGDSALYFCASSALSGGYNEQFFGPGTRLTVL.

In this sample, this clonotype turned up a few times. V gene TRBV28 combines with J gene TRBJ2-6; D unclear. CDR3 length: 15 amino acids. V was clipped by 6 bases and J by 3 bases, with 12 bases between them. Germline loops: CDR1 MDHEN, CDR2 SYDVKM. CDR3: CASSPVGFGANVLTF. Written as DNA, the CDR3 is TGTGCCAGCAGCCCCGTCGGGTTTGGGGCCAACGTCCTGACTTTC.

The V call is TRBV7-6, the J call TRBJ1-6; the D gene is possibly TRBD1 (6 bases). V was trimmed by 1 base and J by 6 bases, leaving 19 bases between them. CDR1 is SGHVS, CDR2 FNYEAQ, per germline. This CDR3 contains 18 residues. CDR3 sequence (DNA): TGTGCCAGCAGCTTAGGGACAGCTACCGAAGCCCCTAATTCACCCCTCCACTTT. It yields the protein CASSLGTATEAPNSPLHF.

This clonotype was found a few times. The chain links TRBV11-2 to TRBJ2-7; D ambiguous. The CDR3 runs 15 residues. Germline assignment: CDR1 SGHAT and CDR2 FQNNGV. Trimming shortened V by 1 base and J by 0 bases, and 10 bases separated the two germline ends. In DNA form, the CDR3 reads TGTGCCAGCAGCTTAGTGGGTCCTGGCTCCTACGAGCAGTACTTC. Translating gives CASSLVGPGSYEQYF.

This clonotype has ten or more counts. The rearrangement joins TRBV11-2 to TRBJ2-1; D ambiguous. V gave up 0 bases and J gave up 9 bases, with 9 bases separating them. The CDR3 extends over 13 amino acids. The germline V gene encodes CDR1 SGHAT and CDR2 FQNNGV. The CDR3 DNA reads TGTGCCAGCAGCTTAGATCTGGCTAGTGAGCAGTTCTTC. Amino acid sequence: CASSLDLASEQFF.

The V gene is TRBV7-3, the J gene TRBJ2-7; tentatively, D is TRBD2 (6 bases). The V gene's germline CDR1 is SGHTA and CDR2 FQGTGA. The CDR3 has 15 amino acids. V dropped 5 bases and J dropped 3 bases, with 17 bases sitting between them. The CDR3 loop is CASSPGTLVNYEQYF. The CDR3 region has the DNA TGTGCCAGCAGCCCCGGGACTTTGGTGAACTACGAGCAGTACTTC.

This clonotype occurred a few times. The chain employs TRBV5-1 and TRBJ1-1; TRBD1 might be the D (5 bases). Trimming left V 6 bases short and J 3 bases short, with 12 bases between. Germline V gene lookup returns CDR1 SGHRS and CDR2 YFSETQ. CDR3 length: 13 amino acids. The CDR3 DNA follows: TGCGCCAGCACGGCAGGGACTCACACTGAAGCTTTCTTT. This codes for CASTAGTHTEAFF.

This clonotype was observed many times. V usage is TRBV7-2 and J usage is TRBJ1-6; perhaps TRBD1 as D (5 bases). Germline V CDR1 and CDR2: SGHTA, FQGNSA. CDR3 length equals 14 residues. Trimming took off 8 bases at V and 6 bases at J, with 14 bases between the two ends. CDR3 sequence reads: CASALTAPNSPLHF. DNA of the CDR3: TGTGCCAGCGCTTTGACAGCCCCTAATTCACCCCTCCACTTT.

The sample holds many counts of this clonotype. The V call is TRBV7-9, the J call TRBJ2-5; 8 bases map to TRBD2. The germline gives CDR1 SEHNR, CDR2 FQNEAQ (reference sequence). V was pared by 5 bases and J by 5 bases, with 10 bases of the junction left unmatched. This CDR3 region has 15 residues. This chain's CDR3 is CASSPGRAGAETQYF. DNA of the CDR3: TGTGCCAGCAGCCCAGGGAGAGCGGGAGCTGAGACCCAGTACTTC.

This clonotype was seen many times. The chain employs TRBV30 and TRBJ1-2; D is possibly TRBD1 (5 bases). The germline V and J ends were trimmed by 0 bases and 4 bases, with 12 bases remaining between them. CDR3 size: 14 residues. CDR1 and CDR2 (germline): GTSNPN, SVGIG (reference sequence). The CDR3 DNA sequence: TGTGCCTGGAGTGTGGCCGGGGGTAGCTATGGCTACACCTTC. Translation: CAWSVAGGSYGYTF.

This clonotype was picked up a small number of times. The chain employs TRBV5-1 and TRBJ1-5; TRBD1 aligns across 8 bases. The CDR3 sequence is 15 residues long. Germline assignment: CDR1 SGHRS and CDR2 YFSETQ. The trim removed 4 bases at V and 6 bases at J, leaving 9 bases unmatched. The CDR3: CASSPYTGGSQPQHF. DNA of the CDR3: TGCGCCAGCAGCCCATACACAGGGGGAAGTCAGCCCCAGCATTTT.

The table lists this clonotype with a few counts. The genes are TRBV4-1 and TRBJ2-1; 8 nucleotides match TRBD2. Germline loops: CDR1 MGHRA, CDR2 YSYEKL. CDR3 length equals 16 residues. The V segment lost 1 base and the J segment 1 base; nucleotides outside the gene matches: 3. The CDR3, as DNA: TGCGCCAGCAGCCAAGGAAGCGGGAGTTCCTACAATGAGCAGTTCTTC. This translates into CASSQGSGSSYNEQFF.

This clonotype was counted ten times or more. The chain uses TRBV20-1 and TRBJ2-5, with 9 positions matching TRBD2. The CDR3 has 14 residues. V was clipped by 2 bases and J by 4 bases; unmatched bases: 5. CDR1 and CDR2 from the germline V gene are DFQATT and SNEGSKA (reference sequence). CDR3 in amino acids: CSARSLAGPETQYF. DNA of the CDR3: TGCAGTGCTAGAAGCCTAGCGGGACCAGAGACCCAGTACTTC.

The chain is built from TRBV24-1 and TRBJ2-1, with 7 bases matching TRBD2. The ends lost 5 bases at V and 4 bases at J; junction bases unmatched: 4. CDR3 length: 14 residues. Germline CDR1 KGHDR, CDR2 SFDVKD. CDR3 sequence reads: CATSVPSGYNEQFF. As DNA, the CDR3 is TGTGCCACCAGTGTGCCTAGCGGTTACAATGAGCAGTTCTTC.

V is TRBV4-1 and J is TRBJ2-7; TRBD2 matches at 14 bases. This CDR3 comprises 17 residues. After removal of 1 base from V and 0 bases from J, the junction contained 2 bases not matched to a gene. The germline V gene has CDR1 MGHRA and CDR2 YSYEKL. The CDR3 DNA reads TGCGCCAGCAGCCAAGCGGGACTAGCGGGGGCCTCCTACGAGCAGTACTTC. This encodes CASSQAGLAGASYEQYF.

This clonotype was seen more than once but under ten times. The chain carries TRBV11-3 and TRBJ2-3; D is undetermined. Germline CDR1 is SGHNT and CDR2 is YENEEA. Trimming pared 6 bases from V and 1 base from J, leaving 8 bases between. CDR3 length equals 13 residues. The CDR3: CASRDRGTDTQYF. For the CDR3, the DNA is TGTGCCAGCAGGGATCGGGGCACAGATACGCAGTATTTT. The full variable domain, its missing parts supplied by reference TRBV11-3 and TRBJ2-3, is EAGVVQSPRYKIIEKKQPVAFWCNPISGHNTLYWYLQNLGQGPELLIRYENEEAVDDSQLPKDRFSAERLKGVDSTLKIQPAELGDSAVYLCASRDRGTDTQYFGPGTRLTVL.

The rearrangement uses TRBV5-1 and TRBJ2-7, with TRBD1 identical over 9 bases. J lost 5 bases, V lost 3 bases, and 3 bases had no gene match. CDR3 length: 13 residues. Germline values: CDR1 SGHRS, CDR2 YFSETQ. CDR3 residues: CASSWRTGDEQYF. The CDR3 nucleotides read TGCGCCAGCAGCTGGAGGACAGGGGACGAGCAGTACTTC.

V gene TRBV19 combines with J gene TRBJ1-5; the D is unclear. The CDR3 runs to 14 residues. V gave up 3 bases and J gave up 1 base, with 7 bases separating them. In germline, CDR1 is LNHDA, CDR2 SQIVND (reference sequence). The CDR3 DNA sequence: TGTGCCAGTAGTATTTTTGGGAGCAATCAGCCCCAGCATTTT. It is translated as CASSIFGSNQPQHF.